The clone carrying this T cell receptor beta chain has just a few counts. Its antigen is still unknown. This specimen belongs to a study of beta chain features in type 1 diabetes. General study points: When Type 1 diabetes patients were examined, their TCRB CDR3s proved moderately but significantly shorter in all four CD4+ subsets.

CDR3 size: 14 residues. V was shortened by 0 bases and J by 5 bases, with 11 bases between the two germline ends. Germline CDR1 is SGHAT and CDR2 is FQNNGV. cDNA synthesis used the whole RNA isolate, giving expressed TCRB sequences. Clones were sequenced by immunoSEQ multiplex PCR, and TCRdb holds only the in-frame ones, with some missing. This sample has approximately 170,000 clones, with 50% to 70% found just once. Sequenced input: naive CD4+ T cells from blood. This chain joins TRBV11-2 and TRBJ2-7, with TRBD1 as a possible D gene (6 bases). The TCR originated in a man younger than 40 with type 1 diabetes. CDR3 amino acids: CASSLDLGTHEQYF. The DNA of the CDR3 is TGTGCCAGCAGCTTAGATCTCGGGACACACGAGCAGTACTTC.